Listed here are 25 T cell receptor beta chains from one sample, sequenced in a study of T cell clonotyping in hematopoietic cell transplantation. Time point reported: recipient sample about 28 days before transplant, after cytoreduction. Clones were sequenced by immunoSEQ multiplex PCR, and TCRdb holds only the in-frame ones, with some missing. This sample has about 20,000 clones, with roughly 90% found just once. The source was peripheral blood mononuclear cells, collected before stem cell transplant. The receptors come from a man aged 18 to 30 with biphenotypic leukemia. Some clones in this sample may be carry-over from other donors' samples.

The V call is TRBV7-2, the J call TRBJ1-1, with D maybe TRBD1 (5 bases). With 5 bases removed from V and 6 bases from J, the gap between germline ends came to 16 bases. This CDR3 contains 14 residues. Germline lookup yields CDR1 SGHTA and CDR2 FQGNSA. Written as DNA, the CDR3 is TGTGCCAGCAGCCCTCCGGGGACTCCCCCTGAAGCTTTCTTT. It codes for CASSPPGTPPEAFF.

This CDR3 reads CASGLVPRRESGNTIYF. CDR3 bases: TGTGCTAGTGGTTTGGTTCCGCGAAGGGAATCTGGAAACACCATATATTTT. The rearrangement joins TRBV12-5 to TRBJ1-3; the D is unclear. This CDR3 region has 17 residues. Per the germline V gene, CDR1 is LGHNT and CDR2 is FRNRAP. V was trimmed by 0 bases and J by 1 base, leaving 13 bases between them.

This clone was found once. The gene calls are TRBV6-5 and TRBJ1-3; 8 bases fit TRBD1. Germline CDR1 and CDR2: MNHEY and SVGAGI. The V gene end was trimmed by 5 bases and the J gene end by 0 bases; junction bases not matched to a gene: 3. The CDR3 runs 15 residues. Written as DNA, the CDR3 is TGTGCCAGCAGTCGACAGGGGAGCTCTGGAAACACCATATATTTT. It specifies CASSRQGSSGNTIYF.

This clone was seen a single time. The J gene is TRBJ2-3, the V gene TRBV5-1; D is uncertain. In germline, CDR1 is SGHRS, CDR2 YFSETQ. The CDR3 covers 15 residues. The V gene lost 4 bases and the J gene lost 1 base, with 13 bases spanning the gap. DNA for the CDR3: TGCGCCAGCAGCACCCGACGGGCCGGCACAGATACGCAGTATTTT. Its protein product is CASSTRRAGTDTQYF.

The chain combines TRBV20-1 with TRBJ2-7, with D unresolved. Germline assignment: CDR1 DFQATT and CDR2 SNEGSKA (reference sequence). CDR3 size: 11 residues. V was trimmed by 3 bases and J by 2 bases, leaving 5 bases between them. The CDR3 sequence: CSASIAYEQYF. CDR3 DNA: TGCAGTGCTAGTATCGCCTACGAGCAGTACTTC.

The chain links TRBV5-4 to TRBJ1-1; 7 bases agree with TRBD1. Germline loops: CDR1 SGHNT, CDR2 YYREEE (reference sequence). CDR3 size: 14 residues. V lost 5 bases to trimming and J lost 3 bases; unmatched junction nucleotides: 7. This CDR3 reads CASSLTGRDTEAFF. The CDR3 DNA reads as TGTGCCAGCAGTCTGACAGGGAGAGACACTGAAGCTTTCTTT.

The genes are TRBV6-5 and TRBJ1-1, with D perhaps matching TRBD1 (5 bases). The CDR3 length is 11 residues. CDR1 MNHEY and CDR2 SVGAGI come from the germline V gene. V was clipped by 7 bases and J by 10 bases, with 13 bases between them. This CDR3 is CASTGWVGAFF. CDR3 in DNA: TGTGCCAGCACAGGGTGGGTCGGAGCTTTCTTT.

The chain carries TRBV9 and TRBJ2-3; 10 nucleotides align to TRBD1. Trimming removed 3 bases from V and 6 bases from J; junction bases left unmatched: 7. Germline V gene data show CDR1 as SGDLS and CDR2 as YYNGEE. CDR3 size: 15 residues. CDR3 protein: CASSGRTGGWDTQYF. CDR3 in DNA: TGTGCCAGCAGCGGGAGGACAGGGGGATGGGATACGCAGTATTTT.

The J gene is TRBJ1-6, the V gene TRBV7-9, with unresolved D. The CDR3 has 15 amino acids. Germline CDR1 and CDR2: SEHNR and FQNEAQ (reference sequence). V was cut by 8 bases and J by 5 bases, with 16 bases left in between. This chain's CDR3 is CASQLRRRDNSPLHF. The CDR3 DNA sequence: TGTGCCAGCCAACTAAGACGTCGCGATAATTCACCCCTCCACTTT.

V usage is TRBV13 and J usage is TRBJ2-1, with TRBD2 matching over 9 bases. Looked up from germline, CDR1 is PRHDT and CDR2 is FYEKMQ (reference sequence). This CDR3 is built from 15 residues. The J segment lost 5 bases and the V segment lost 2 bases, leaving 4 bases of the junction unmatched. The CDR3 region is CASSLSAGGNNEQFF. The CDR3 nucleotides are TGTGCCAGCAGCTTATCCGCGGGAGGGAACAATGAGCAGTTCTTC. The full variable domain, completed using reference TRBV13 and TRBJ2-1, is AAGVIQSPRHLIKEKRETATLKCYPIPRHDTVYWYQQGPGQDPQFLISFYEKMQSDKGSIPDRFSAQQFSDYHSELNMSSLELGDSALYFCASSLSAGGNNEQFFGPGTRLTVL.

V and J are TRBV5-4 and TRBJ1-4; no reliable D call. Germline loops: CDR1 SGHNT, CDR2 YYREEE (reference sequence). This CDR3 is built from 14 residues. V gave up 0 bases and J gave up 3 bases, with 6 bases separating them. CDR3 coding DNA: TGTGCCAGCAGCTTGGGCACGTCTAATGAAAAACTGTTTTTT. This translates into CASSLGTSNEKLFF.

The chain has TRBV29-1 and TRBJ2-3; possibly TRBD2 for D (6 bases). CDR3 size: 15 residues. V lost 0 bases and J lost 1, with 11 bases in between. Looked up from germline, CDR1 is SQVTM and CDR2 is ANQGSEA. The CDR3 nucleotides read TGCAGCGTTGAAGACGGGAGTTGGGGCACAGATACGCAGTATTTT. It translates to CSVEDGSWGTDTQYF.

The chain has TRBV5-4 and TRBJ2-1; D is possibly TRBD1 (6 bases). The V and J ends lost 4 bases and 1 base respectively, with 9 bases between them. The CDR3 loop spans 14 amino acids. Germline CDR1 reads SGHNT; CDR2 reads YYREEE (reference sequence). The DNA for the CDR3 is TGTGCCAGCAGCGCGGACAGTTCCTACAATGAGCAGTTCTTC. It is translated as CASSADSSYNEQFF.

V usage is TRBV19 and J usage is TRBJ1-6; D might be TRBD1 (5 bases). The CDR3 sequence is 15 residues long. Per the germline V gene, CDR1 is LNHDA and CDR2 is SQIVND (reference sequence). V was shortened by 2 bases and J by 5 bases, with 10 bases between the two germline ends. The CDR3 DNA is TGTGCCAGTAGTATAAGGGGTTCGGATAATTCACCCCTCCACTTT. It codes for CASSIRGSDNSPLHF. Full variable domain (outside the CDR3, taken from reference TRBV19 and TRBJ1-6): DGGITQSPKYLFRKEGQNVTLSCEQNLNHDAMYWYRQDPGQGLRLIYYSQIVNDFQKGDIAEGYSVSREKKESFPLTVTSAQKNPTAFYLCASSIRGSDNSPLHFGNGTRLTVT.

This clone was detected only a few times. J is TRBJ1-4 and V is TRBV5-1; D might be TRBD1 (5 bases). The V gene lost 4 bases and the J gene lost 7 bases, with 17 bases spanning the gap. Per the germline V gene, CDR1 is SGHRS and CDR2 is YFSETQ. The CDR3 spans 15 residues. This CDR3 is CASSPHWGSGEKLFF. Written as DNA, the CDR3 is TGCGCCAGCAGCCCCCACTGGGGGTCGGGTGAAAAACTGTTTTTT.

The chain links TRBV10-3 to TRBJ2-3; weak D call: TRBD2 (5 bases). The ends were cut back, 0 bases at V and 3 bases at J, with 19 bases in the middle. The CDR3 is 18 amino acids. Germline CDR1 ENHRY, CDR2 SYGVKD. CDR3 nucleotides: TGTGCCATCAGTGAGTCCCGGTCTCCAGGCGGAGGAACAGATACGCAGTATTTT. Translation gives CAISESRSPGGGTDTQYF.

V is TRBV7-9 and J is TRBJ1-2, with TRBD1 matching 8 bases. This CDR3 has 16 amino acids. Germline CDR1 SEHNR, CDR2 FQNEAQ (reference sequence). V lost 3 bases, J lost 8 bases, and 14 bases stayed unmatched. The CDR3 region is CASSFRTGAGGSGYTF. The DNA of the CDR3 is TGTGCCAGCAGCTTCCGTACCGGGGCAGGGGGCTCGGGCTACACCTTC. Variable domain in full (rest from reference TRBV7-9 and TRBJ1-2): DTGVSQNPRHKITKRGQNVTFRCDPISEHNRLYWYRQTLGQGPEFLTYFQNEAQLEKSRLLSDRFSAERPKGSFSTLEIQRTEQGDSAMYLCASSFRTGAGGSGYTFGSGTRLTVV.

The gene calls are TRBV7-6 and TRBJ2-7; D is undetermined. V was cut by 2 bases and J by 5 bases, with 7 bases left in between. The CDR3 runs to 12 residues. The germline gives CDR1 SGHVS, CDR2 FNYEAQ. The CDR3 DNA reads TGTGCCAGCAGCTTACCGGGCCACGAGCAGTACTTC. It is translated as CASSLPGHEQYF.

The CDR3 nucleotides read TGTGCCAGCAGTTTGGGCTGGACGGGCGTCTACGAGCAGTACTTC. This codes for CASSLGWTGVYEQYF. The chain carries TRBV25-1 and TRBJ2-7; D unresolved. The CDR3 is 15 amino acids. Trimming took off 5 bases at V and 3 bases at J, with 17 bases between the two ends. Germline V gene data show CDR1 as MGHDK and CDR2 as SYGVNS.

The rearrangement links TRBV27 to TRBJ2-2, with 11 bases identical to TRBD1. J was trimmed by 7 bases and V by 0 bases; bases with no gene match: 4. CDR3 length: 16 amino acids. The germline V gene encodes CDR1 MNHEY and CDR2 SMNVEV (reference sequence). The CDR3 sequence: CASSLSGDRGFGELFF. Here the CDR3 DNA reads TGTGCCAGCAGTTTATCCGGGGACAGGGGGTTCGGGGAGCTGTTTTTT.

The rearrangement uses TRBV7-3 and TRBJ2-1; 8 nucleotides agree with TRBD2. The CDR3 loop spans 14 amino acids. Germline assignment: CDR1 SGHTA and CDR2 FQGTGA. V shed 0 bases, J shed 10 bases, and the junction held 5 bases outside the gene matches. This CDR3 reads CASSLTSAGGEQFF. For the CDR3, the DNA is TGTGCCAGCAGCTTAACGTCGGCGGGAGGAGAGCAGTTCTTC.

V and J are TRBV5-1 and TRBJ2-7; D unresolved. The germline V gene has CDR1 SGHRS and CDR2 YFSETQ. V gave up 5 bases and J gave up 6 bases, with 18 bases separating them. CDR3 length: 14 residues. The CDR3 DNA reads TGCGCCAGCAGACCGGCCCAAGTCCCGATCGAGCAGTACTTC. This sequence encodes CASRPAQVPIEQYF. The entire variable domain, with the rest obtained from reference TRBV5-1 and TRBJ2-7, is as follows: KAGVTQTPRYLIKTRGQQVTLSCSPISGHRSVSWYQQTPGQGLQFLFEYFSETQRNKGNFPGRFSGRQFSNSRSEMNVSTLELGDSALYLCASRPAQVPIEQYFGPGTRLTVT.

The rearrangement uses TRBV2 and TRBJ2-1, with 10 positions matching TRBD1. The V gene end was trimmed by 5 bases and the J gene end by 4 bases; junction bases not matched to a gene: 5. Germline V CDR1 and CDR2: SNHLY, FYNNEI. The CDR3 is 15 amino acids. The CDR3 nucleotides are TGTGCCAGCAGTCCGCCGGGACAGGGGTACAATGAGCAGTTCTTC. Protein sequence: CASSPPGQGYNEQFF.

The chain uses TRBV30 and TRBJ2-5; possible D gene TRBD2, 5 bases. Germline assignment: CDR1 GTSNPN and CDR2 SVGIG (reference sequence). Trimming pared 1 base from V and 1 base from J, leaving 7 bases between. This CDR3 has 13 residues. The CDR3 loop is CAWSGRGQETQYF. The CDR3 DNA reads TGTGCCTGGAGTGGCCGGGGCCAAGAGACCCAGTACTTC.

The chain is built from TRBV2 and TRBJ1-5; D is possibly TRBD1 (5 bases). V lost 1 base and J lost 7, with 14 bases in between. The germline V gene has CDR1 SNHLY and CDR2 FYNNEI. The CDR3 loop spans 15 amino acids. The CDR3 loop reads CASSEESRAWQPQHF. CDR3 nucleotides: TGTGCCAGCAGTGAAGAGAGCAGGGCGTGGCAGCCCCAGCATTTT.